The rows below give T cell receptor beta chains drawn from one sample of a study of blood T cell repertoires in COVID-19. The data were produced by immunoSEQ multiplex PCR, yet TCRdb's version contains in-frame clones alone and is incomplete. The data contain 250,000 to 300,000 clones, roughly 85% of them singletons. Source material: peripheral blood. The receptors stem from a man aged 50 to 59 with active or convalescent COVID-19. The CDR3 runs from the conserved cysteine through the conserved F or W. A D gene is named only where the DNA matches it firmly. Part of the rows lack a size; the others show once, few, many or a class for expanded clones.

>-|TRBD1|TRBV4-1|TRBJ1-2
CASSLNRDREDYGYTF
TGCGCCAGCAGCCTTAACCGGGACAGGGAAGACTATGGCTACACCTTC
>-|TRBD2|TRBV4-2|TRBJ2-1
CASSQARPGLAGHEQFF
TGTGCCAGCAGCCAAGCTCGGCCGGGACTAGCGGGCCATGAGCAGTTCTTC
>-|-|TRBV3-1/TRBV3-2|TRBJ2-2
CASSPRGGRNTGELFF
TGTGCCAGCAGCCCCCGAGGAGGGCGGAACACCGGGGAGCTGTTTTTT
>-|TRBD2|TRBV30|TRBJ2-2
CAWSALGLINTGELFF
TGTGCCTGGAGTGCCCTGGGACTAATCAACACCGGGGAGCTGTTTTTT
>-|-|TRBV6-1|TRBJ2-6
CASSDEGGGANVLTF
TGTGCCAGCAGTGACGAGGGCGGTGGGGCCAACGTCCTGACTTTC
>-|-|TRBV15|TRBJ2-3
CATRLGITSTDTQYF
TGTGCCACCAGATTGGGCATTACTAGCACAGATACGCAGTATTTT
>-|TRBD1|TRBV18|TRBJ1-1
CASSPRETGGNTEAFF
TGTGCCAGCTCACCACGGGAGACAGGGGGGAACACTGAAGCTTTCTTT
>-|-|TRBV5-1|TRBJ2-3
CASSPVGGQTDTQYF
TGCGCCAGCAGCCCGGTGGGGGGGCAGACAGATACGCAGTATTTT
>once|-|TRBV3-1/TRBV3-2|TRBJ1-1
CASSQDPGLAFF
TGTGCCAGCAGCCAAGATCCCGGACTAGCTTTCTTT
>-|-|TRBV30|TRBJ1-4
CAWTRGGEKLFF
TGTGCCTGGACCCGCGGCGGAGAAAAACTGTTTTTT
>-|-|TRBV3-1/TRBV3-2|TRBJ1-6
CASSQDQSPLHF
TGTGCCAGCAGCCAAGATCAGTCACCCCTCCACTTT
>-|TRBD2|TRBV7-2|TRBJ2-2
CASSARSGRATGELFF
TGTGCCAGCAGCGCCCGCAGCGGGAGGGCCACCGGGGAGCTGTTTTTT
>-|-|TRBV5-6|TRBJ2-3
CASSLSYRGTDTQYF
TGTGCCAGCAGCTTGTCGTACAGGGGCACAGATACGCAGTATTTT
>few|TRBD1|TRBV6-1|TRBJ2-3
CASSERGQGGDTQYF
TGTGCCAGCAGTGAACGCGGACAGGGTGGAGATACGCAGTATTTT
>-|TRBD1|TRBV18|TRBJ1-2
CASSPPPRPGQGYGYTF
TGTGCCAGCTCACCACCCCCCCGCCCGGGACAGGGCTATGGCTACACCTTC
>-|TRBD2|TRBV7-9|TRBJ2-2
CASSSRTSGTGELFF
TGTGCCAGCAGCTCCAGGACTAGCGGTACCGGGGAGCTGTTTTTT
>-|-|TRBV7-6|TRBJ2-1
CASSLVARYAINEQFF
TGTGCCAGCAGCTTAGTTGCTAGATATGCAATCAATGAGCAGTTCTTC
>-|-|TRBV4-1|TRBJ2-1
CASSQEGRGVYNEQFF
TGCGCCAGCAGCCAAGAGGGGCGGGGTGTATACAATGAGCAGTTCTTC
>-|-|TRBV7-2|TRBJ1-6
CASRSGTGGSPLHF
TGTGCCAGCAGATCCGGGACCGGGGGATCACCCCTCCACTTT
>-|-|TRBV5-1|TRBJ1-6
CASSLIRAGSPLHF
TGCGCCAGCAGCTTGATCAGGGCGGGATCACCCCTCCACTTT
>-|-|TRBV28|TRBJ1-6
CASLGVTSSPLHF
TGTGCCAGCTTGGGAGTCACGAGTTCACCCCTCCACTTT
>once|-|TRBV6-2/TRBV6-3|TRBJ1-5
CASSYTGNQPQHF
TGTGCCAGCAGTTACACAGGAAATCAGCCCCAGCATTTT
>once|-|TRBV24-1|TRBJ1-1
CATSGGPRNTEAFF
TGTGCCACCAGCGGGGGACCCAGGAACACTGAAGCTTTCTTT
>-|-|TRBV14|TRBJ1-1
CASSRRLNRVNTEAFF
TGTGCCAGCAGCCGCCGCCTAAACAGGGTGAACACTGAAGCTTTCTTT
>-|-|TRBV29-1|TRBJ2-3
CSVEVQGGGTDTQYF
TGCAGCGTTGAAGTACAGGGAGGGGGCACAGATACGCAGTATTTT
>-|-|TRBV6-5|TRBJ2-7
CASTAPSGAYEQYF
TGTGCCAGCACCGCGCCATCAGGGGCCTACGAGCAGTACTTC
>-|TRBD1|TRBV2|TRBJ1-2
CASRADRGANYGYTF
TGTGCCAGCAGGGCAGACAGGGGAGCTAACTATGGCTACACCTTC
>-|-|TRBV7-2|TRBJ2-2
CASSVKTGNTGELFF
TGTGCCAGCAGCGTCAAGACGGGAAACACCGGGGAGCTGTTTTTT
>-|-|TRBV30|TRBJ1-3
CAWSLGGSSGNTIYF
TGTGCCTGGAGCCTGGGCGGGAGCTCTGGAAACACCATATATTTT
>-|-|TRBV6-1|TRBJ2-5
CASSDLREETQYF
TGTGCCAGCAGTGATCTCCGGGAAGAGACCCAGTACTTC
>-|-|TRBV7-8|TRBJ1-5
CASSLGGHINQPQHF
TGTGCCAGCAGCTTAGGGGGACATATCAATCAGCCCCAGCATTTT
>once|TRBD2|TRBV2|TRBJ2-2
CASSEVGLAGANTGELFF
TGTGCCAGCAGTGAAGTGGGACTAGCGGGAGCGAACACCGGGGAGCTGTTTTTT
>-|TRBD2|TRBV19|TRBJ2-3
CASKAGLTSGPDTQYF
TGTGCCAGTAAAGCGGGCCTGACTAGCGGTCCAGATACGCAGTATTTT
>-|TRBD2|TRBV2|TRBJ2-2
CASRAGAGTRTGELFF
TGTGCCAGCAGGGCGGGAGCGGGGACTCGGACCGGGGAGCTGTTTTTT
>-|TRBD1|TRBV4-1|TRBJ1-5
CASSRETGTGSTPTF
TGCGCCAGCAGCCGCGAGACCGGGACAGGGTCGACTCCCACCTTT
>-|-|TRBV6-7|TRBJ2-7
CASTLGSKASEQYF
TGTGCCAGCACCCTAGGCTCGAAGGCCTCCGAGCAGTACTTC
>-|TRBD1|TRBV29-1|TRBJ2-2
CSVGGQAGYTGELFF
TGCAGCGTCGGGGGACAGGCGGGTTATACCGGGGAGCTGTTTTTT
>-|-|TRBV9|TRBJ2-7
CASSVTGGEQYF
TGTGCCAGCAGCGTGACCGGGGGCGAGCAGTACTTC
>-|TRBD2|TRBV19|TRBJ2-2
CASIERDTGELFF
TGTGCCAGTATAGAGCGGGATACCGGGGAGCTGTTTTTT
>-|-|TRBV28|TRBJ2-2
CATLQGGTGTGELFF
TGTGCCACCCTACAGGGAGGGACGGGAACCGGGGAGCTGTTTTTT
>-|-|TRBV24-1|TRBJ2-7
CATSDWEWTPYEQYF
TGTGCCACCAGTGATTGGGAGTGGACTCCATACGAGCAGTACTTC
>-|TRBD2|TRBV14|TRBJ2-1
CASSRDTPGLGIRNEQFF
TGTGCCAGCAGCCGCGATACTCCGGGACTAGGGATTAGGAATGAGCAGTTCTTC
>-|TRBD2|TRBV30|TRBJ2-1
CAWSDTTSGRRGEQFF
TGTGCCTGGAGTGATACCACTAGCGGGAGGCGGGGTGAGCAGTTCTTC
>-|-|TRBV6-5|TRBJ2-7
CASRKRDGEQYF
TGTGCCAGCCGAAAACGGGATGGCGAGCAGTACTTC
>-|TRBD2|TRBV6-4|TRBJ2-1
CASSEWRGTYNEQFF
TGTGCCAGCAGTGAATGGCGGGGGACCTACAATGAGCAGTTCTTC
>once|-|TRBV3-1/TRBV3-2|TRBJ2-3
CASSEDLERDTQYF
TGTGCCAGCAGCGAAGACTTAGAGAGGGATACGCAGTATTTT
>-|-|TRBV27|TRBJ1-1
CASSARIRGNTEAFF
TGTGCCAGCAGTGCCCGAATACGGGGGAACACTGAAGCTTTCTTT
>-|-|TRBV18|TRBJ1-1
CASSPTTGGQEAFF
TGTGCCAGCTCACCAACGACAGGCGGACAGGAAGCTTTCTTT
>-|-|TRBV7-8|TRBJ2-3
CASSLVAVSTDTQYF
TGTGCCAGCAGCTTAGTTGCGGTCAGCACAGATACGCAGTATTTT
>-|-|TRBV7-8|TRBJ1-6
CASSLGHTDFPLHF
TGTGCCAGCAGCTTAGGGCATACCGACTTCCCCCTCCACTTT